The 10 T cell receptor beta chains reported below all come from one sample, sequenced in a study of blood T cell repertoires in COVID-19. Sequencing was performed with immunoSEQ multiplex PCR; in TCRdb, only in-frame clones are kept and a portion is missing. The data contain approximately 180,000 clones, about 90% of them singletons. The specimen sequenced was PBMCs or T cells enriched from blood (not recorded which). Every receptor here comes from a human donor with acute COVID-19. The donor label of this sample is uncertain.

In DNA, the CDR3 is TGTGCCAGCAGCCCTTGGACTAGCGGGGGGCGGGAGACCCAGTACTTC. Amino acid sequence: CASSPWTSGGRETQYF. The chain uses TRBV11-3 and TRBJ2-5, with TRBD2 identical over 14 bases. Germline CDR1 SGHNT, CDR2 YENEEA. Trimming at V came to 5 bases and at J to 5 bases, leaving 7 bases not matched to a gene. The CDR3 is made up of 16 amino acids.

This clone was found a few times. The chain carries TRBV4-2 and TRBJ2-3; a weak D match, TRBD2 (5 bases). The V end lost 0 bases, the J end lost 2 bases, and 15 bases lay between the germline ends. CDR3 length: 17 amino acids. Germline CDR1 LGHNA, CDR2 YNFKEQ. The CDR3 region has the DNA TGTGCCAGCAGCCAAGATATCCCCCTAGCCTACACAGATACGCAGTATTTT. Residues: CASSQDIPLAYTDTQYF.

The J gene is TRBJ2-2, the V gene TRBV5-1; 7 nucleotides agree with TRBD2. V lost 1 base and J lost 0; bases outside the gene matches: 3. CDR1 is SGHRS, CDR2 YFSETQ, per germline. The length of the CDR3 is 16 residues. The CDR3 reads CASSLMAGANTGELFF. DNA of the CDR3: TGCGCCAGCAGCTTGATGGCGGGGGCGAACACCGGGGAGCTGTTTTTT.

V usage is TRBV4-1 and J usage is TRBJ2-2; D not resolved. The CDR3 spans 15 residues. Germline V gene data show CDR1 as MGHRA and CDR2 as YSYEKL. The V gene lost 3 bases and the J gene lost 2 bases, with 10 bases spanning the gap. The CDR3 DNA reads TGCGCCAGCAGCCATTTATTTAGCAACACCGGGGAGCTGTTTTTT. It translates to CASSHLFSNTGELFF.

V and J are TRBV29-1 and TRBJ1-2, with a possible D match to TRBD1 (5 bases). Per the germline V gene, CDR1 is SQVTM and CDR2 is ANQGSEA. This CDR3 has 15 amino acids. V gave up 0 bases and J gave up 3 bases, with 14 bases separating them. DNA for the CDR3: TGCAGCGTTGAAGACTCGACAGTCTTTTACTATGGCTACACCTTC. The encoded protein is CSVEDSTVFYYGYTF. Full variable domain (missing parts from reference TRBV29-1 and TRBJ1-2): SAVISQKPSRDICQRGTSLTIQCQVDSQVTMMFWYRQQPGQSLTLIATANQGSEATYESGFVIDKFPISRPNLTFSTLTVSNMSPEDSSIYLCSVEDSTVFYYGYTFGSGTRLTVV.

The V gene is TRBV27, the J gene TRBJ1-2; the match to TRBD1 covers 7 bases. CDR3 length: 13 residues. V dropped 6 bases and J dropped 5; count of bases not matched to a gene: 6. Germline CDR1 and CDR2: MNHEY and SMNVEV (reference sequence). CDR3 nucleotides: TGTGCCAGCAGCCCGACAGGGTTATATGGCTACACCTTC. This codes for CASSPTGLYGYTF.

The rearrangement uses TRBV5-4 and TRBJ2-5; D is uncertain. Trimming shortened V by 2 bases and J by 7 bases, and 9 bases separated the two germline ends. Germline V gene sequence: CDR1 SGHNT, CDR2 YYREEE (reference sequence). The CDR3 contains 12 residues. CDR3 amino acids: CASSFPLGTQYF. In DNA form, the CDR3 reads TGTGCCAGCAGCTTTCCCCTCGGGACCCAGTACTTC.

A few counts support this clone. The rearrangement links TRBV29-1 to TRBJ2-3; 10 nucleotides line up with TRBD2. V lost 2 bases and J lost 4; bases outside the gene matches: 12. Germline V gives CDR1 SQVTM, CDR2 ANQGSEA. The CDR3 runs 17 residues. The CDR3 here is CSVERSGGAVGADTQYF. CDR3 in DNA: TGCAGCGTTGAAAGGAGCGGGGGGGCCGTTGGCGCAGATACGCAGTATTTT.

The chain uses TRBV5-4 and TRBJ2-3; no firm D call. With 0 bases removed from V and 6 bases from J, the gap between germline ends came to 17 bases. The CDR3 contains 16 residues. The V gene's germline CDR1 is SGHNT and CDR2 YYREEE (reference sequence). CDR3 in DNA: TGTGCCAGCAGCTTGGAGCACTCAGCGCTACCGGATACGCAGTATTTT. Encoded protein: CASSLEHSALPDTQYF.

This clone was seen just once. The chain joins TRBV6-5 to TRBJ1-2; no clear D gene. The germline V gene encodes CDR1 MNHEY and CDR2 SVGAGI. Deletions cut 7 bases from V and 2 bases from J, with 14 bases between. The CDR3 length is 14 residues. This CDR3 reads CASITDIGNYGYTF. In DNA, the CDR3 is TGTGCCAGCATTACAGACATTGGAAACTATGGCTACACCTTC.